Below, 2 T cell receptor beta chains from the same sample are listed, as sequenced in a study of blood T cells in healthy people across ages. The use of a sample-barcoded 5' primer and a J-beta primer mix characterized a second PCR of about 6 to 11 cycles. Via MiXCR, TCRdb re-called the 5' RACE reads, giving one row per CDR3 protein. Of fewer than 750,000 distinct CDR3 sequences in the sample, 45% to 60% were seen once. The specimen sequenced was blood. Receptors were obtained from a woman older than 75 in good health.

V and J are TRBV4-2 and TRBJ2-5; maybe TRBD1 (7 bases). The CDR3 covers 15 residues. Germline CDR1 reads LGHNA; CDR2 reads YNFKEQ. V was trimmed by 0 bases and J by 5 bases, leaving 13 bases between them. The CDR3 is CASSQDRAGGETQYF. The CDR3 DNA follows: TGTGCCAGCAGCCAAGATAGGGCAGGGGGGGAGACCCAGTACTTC.

V usage is TRBV7-9 and J usage is TRBJ2-5; tentatively, D is TRBD2 (6 bases). Trimming pared 5 bases from V and 7 bases from J, leaving 17 bases between. CDR1 is SEHNR, CDR2 FQNEAQ, per germline (reference sequence). The CDR3 length is 14 residues. CDR3 DNA sequence: TGTGCCAGCAGCGCCGGGGGTTCATTTTCGACCCAGTACTTC. Amino acids: CASSAGGSFSTQYF.